Sequencing of this T cell receptor (beta chain) was carried out in a study of T cells in Graves' hyperthyroidism and ophthalmopathy. Regarding the study as a whole: Prediction of ophthalmopathy progression came a median about 6 months pre-onset.

Many counts were recorded for this clonotype. Its target is not known. Amplification targeted TCR beta CDR3 regions from RNA transcripts. The primer set for the first-round RT-PCR of the TCR CDR3 was HTBI. TCRdb called the multiplex PCR reads again in MiXCR, with one record for every CDR3 protein. The sample has more than 45,000 distinct CDR3 sequences, approximately 50% seen once. The CDR3 is 14 amino acids. Germline loops: CDR1 LGHNT, CDR2 FRNRAP. Trimming took 1 base from V and 8 from J, leaving 12 bases between them. Under 3 months was the duration of disease in ophthalmopathy patients, who also had a Clinical Activity Score of at least 3 and a NOSPECS grade of at least 4. Diagnostic decisions used clinical symptoms, serum thyroxine and TRAb, thyroid ultrasound and orbital computed tomography. The authors obtained PBMCs from 10 ml of fresh peripheral blood.

This sequence was found in a woman in her thirties with Graves' ophthalmopathy. The chain couples TRBV12-5 to TRBJ2-1, with D unresolved. What was sequenced was blood. CDR3 sequence: CASGLGELTDEQFF. Here the CDR3 DNA reads TGTGCTAGTGGTTTGGGTGAACTGACGGATGAGCAGTTCTTC. The whole variable domain, filled in from reference TRBV12-5 and TRBJ2-1, reads DARVTQTPRHKVTEMGQEVTMRCQPILGHNTVFWYRQTMMQGLELLAYFRNRAPLDDSGMPKDRFSAEMPDATLATLKIQPSEPRDSAVYFCASGLGELTDEQFFGPGTRLTVL.